This T cell receptor (beta chain) was captured by sequencing in a study of blood T cell repertoires in COVID-19. Study-wide context: The origin of the acute and convalescent COVID-19 samples was the United States, Italy and Spain. PBMCs, B-cell-depleted T cells, or T cells were the source of the cDNA or gDNA that made up the material.

CDR3 length: 15 residues. Germline CDR1 and CDR2: KGHSH and LQKENI. The trim removed 1 base at V and 4 bases at J, leaving 2 bases unmatched. Original data processing: Cell counts per sample came from amplifying reference gene primers. Some clones are missing from TCRdb's copy, which holds only in-frame ones; the method was immunoSEQ multiplex PCR. That table gives V, J and clone size, and the DNA gave D and trimming. The sample has under 300,000 clones; over 80% are singletons. The clonotype comes from a human donor in a cohort sampled during active COVID-19. The J gene is TRBJ2-7, the V gene TRBV18; 12 positions agree with TRBD2. The specimen sequenced was peripheral blood. CDR3 nucleotides: TGTGCCAGCTCACCACGACTAGCGGGGGTTTACGAGCAGTACTTC. It codes for CASSPRLAGVYEQYF.